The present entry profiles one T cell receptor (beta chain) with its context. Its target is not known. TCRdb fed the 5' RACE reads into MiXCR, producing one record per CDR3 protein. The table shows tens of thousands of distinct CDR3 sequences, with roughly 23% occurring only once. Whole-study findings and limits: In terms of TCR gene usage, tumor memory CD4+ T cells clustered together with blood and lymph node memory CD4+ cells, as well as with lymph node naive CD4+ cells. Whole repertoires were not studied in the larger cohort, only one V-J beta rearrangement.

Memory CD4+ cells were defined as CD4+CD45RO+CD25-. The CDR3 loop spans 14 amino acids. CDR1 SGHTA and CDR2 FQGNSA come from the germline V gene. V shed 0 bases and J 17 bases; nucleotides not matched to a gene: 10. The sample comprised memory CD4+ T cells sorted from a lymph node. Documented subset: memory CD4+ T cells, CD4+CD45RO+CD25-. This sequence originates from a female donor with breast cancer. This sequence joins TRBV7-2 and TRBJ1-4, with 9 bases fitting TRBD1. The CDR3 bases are TGTGCCAGCAGCTTAGCCCATCCTGGGGACAGGGCCTTTTTT. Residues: CASSLAHPGDRAFF.